This T cell receptor (beta chain) emerged from a study of T cell changes during pregnancy in multiple sclerosis. Data came from immunoSEQ multiplex PCR; TCRdb stores just in-frame clones and leaves some out. The profile shows about 68,000 clones, about nine tenths of them singletons. Germline CDR1 is WSHSY and CDR2 is SAAADI. This CDR3 has 16 amino acids. V gene TRBV10-2 combines with J gene TRBJ2-7, with TRBD2 identical over 9 bases. This sample comprised peripheral blood, obtained in the third trimester of pregnancy. The receptor was derived from a female donor with multiple sclerosis, enrolled in a pregnancy study. CDR3 bases: TGCCCGCAAGGCTGTAAGTTAGCGGGAGACCGCTACGAGCAGTACTTC. Encoded protein: CPQGCKLAGDRYEQYF.